The 27 T cell receptor beta chains given below trace back to one sample, sequenced in a study of T cell repertoires in cytomegalovirus infection. TCRdb processed the reads anew with MiXCR; each CDR3 protein has one entry. The profile shows some 800,000 distinct CDR3 sequences, almost 30% of them singletons. Antigens of these TCRs are unknown. The starting material was cultured CD8+ T cells from PBMCs, obtained from culture after CMV antigen stimulation. The receptors stem from a human donor in good health (CMV status not recorded). Some clones in this sample may be carry-over from other donors' samples.

The genes are TRBV6-1 and TRBJ2-5; 7 positions match TRBD2. This CDR3 spans 17 amino acids. Per germline, CDR1 MNHNS and CDR2 SASEGT. V shed 2 bases, J shed 2 bases, and the junction held 11 bases outside the gene matches. The CDR3: CASSEIWDYRIQETQYF. CDR3 DNA: TGTGCCAGCAGTGAAATTTGGGACTACCGAATTCAAGAGACCCAGTACTTC.

The chain is built from TRBV15 and TRBJ1-2; 7 bases are a match to TRBD1. The junction had 13 bases not matched to a gene; V was cut back by 3 bases and J by 0 bases. The CDR3 has 18 amino acids. CDR1 and CDR2 (germline): LNHNV, YYDKDF (reference sequence). The chain's CDR3 is CATSSSGRLDRPNYGYTF. CDR3 in DNA: TGTGCCACCAGCAGTTCTGGGCGGTTGGACAGGCCTAACTATGGCTACACCTTC.

This clonotype is medium-sized (0.01 to 0.1%) by share. V usage is TRBV7-6 and J usage is TRBJ2-2; 12 bases align to TRBD2. V shed 5 bases, J shed 3 bases, and the junction held 4 bases outside the gene matches. CDR1 and CDR2 (germline): SGHVS, FNYEAQ. The CDR3 has 16 residues. CDR3 protein: CASSPSGGADTGELFF. DNA for the CDR3: TGTGCCAGCAGCCCTAGCGGGGGGGCCGACACCGGGGAGCTGTTTTTT.

This clonotype was detected many times. This chain links TRBV7-2 with TRBJ2-7; D possibly uses TRBD1 or TRBD2 (5 bases each). Germline V gene sequence: CDR1 SGHTA, CDR2 FQGNSA. CDR3 length: 11 amino acids. V was cut by 5 bases and J by 5 bases, with 7 bases left in between. The CDR3 sequence is CASSGGNEQYV. Written as DNA, the CDR3 is TGTGCCAGCAGCGGGGGTAACGAGCAGTACGTC.

V and J are TRBV19 and TRBJ2-5; unclear D gene. CDR1 and CDR2 (germline): LNHDA, SQIVND (reference sequence). Between the trimmed V and J ends, which lost 5 bases and 5 bases, there was a span of 15 bases. The CDR3 length is 14 residues. Here the CDR3 reads CASSEISSMETQYF. The DNA for the CDR3 is TGTGCCAGTAGTGAGATCAGCTCTATGGAGACCCAGTACTTC.

The genes are TRBV6-5 and TRBJ2-6; D is undetermined. The CDR3 sequence is 15 residues long. Germline loops: CDR1 MNHEY, CDR2 SVGAGI. V lost 0 bases and J 4 bases, leaving 7 bases between the germline ends. The CDR3 protein is CASSYSGYGANVLTF. The CDR3 DNA is TGTGCCAGCAGTTACTCGGGATACGGGGCCAACGTCCTGACTTTC.

The sample holds a few counts of this clonotype. This sequence joins TRBV9 and TRBJ2-3; 15 nucleotides agree with TRBD2. This CDR3 is built from 18 residues. V was pared by 4 bases and J by 4 bases, with 10 bases of the junction left unmatched. Per germline, CDR1 SGDLS and CDR2 YYNGEE. The CDR3 spells CASSSRTSGGAGADTQYF. CDR3 sequence (DNA): TGTGCCAGCAGCTCCCGGACTAGCGGGGGGGCTGGCGCAGATACGCAGTATTTT.

This rearrangement joins TRBV4-1 to TRBJ1-1, with D maybe TRBD1 (6 bases). The CDR3 is 15 amino acids. Trimming pared 1 base from V and 5 bases from J, leaving 14 bases between. CDR1 is MGHRA and CDR2 is YSYEKL in the germline V gene. CDR3 loop: CASSQVDGGGTEAFF. As DNA, the CDR3 is TGCGCCAGCAGCCAAGTAGATGGAGGGGGAACTGAAGCTTTCTTT.

This clonotype was counted at least ten times. The chain joins TRBV12-3 or TRBV12-4 to TRBJ1-5; D perhaps matches TRBD1 (5 bases). Trimming took off 8 bases at V and 3 bases at J, with 14 bases between the two ends. CDR3 length: 14 amino acids. This CDR3 reads CASVYAGNNQPQHF. As DNA, the CDR3 is TGTGCCAGCGTTTATGCAGGGAACAATCAGCCCCAGCATTTT.

A single count supports this clonotype. The genes are TRBV19 and TRBJ1-5; TRBD1 might be the D (5 bases). This CDR3 comprises 16 residues. V gave up 5 bases and J gave up 9 bases, with 23 bases separating them. Germline-derived CDR1 and CDR2 are LNHDA and SQIVND (reference sequence). The CDR3 is CASSSIRDGLGWPQHF. The DNA for the CDR3 is TGTGCCAGTAGTTCGATCCGGGACGGCCTGGGGTGGCCCCAGCATTTT.

In this sample, this clonotype turned up a few times. This chain links TRBV27 with TRBJ1-2, with 7 bases that match TRBD1. The V gene end was trimmed by 5 bases and the J gene end by 7 bases; junction bases not matched to a gene: 16. This CDR3 is built from 16 residues. From germline, CDR1 is MNHEY and CDR2 SMNVEV (reference sequence). The chain's CDR3 is CASSPNPTGPYGGYTF. CDR3 nucleotides: TGTGCCAGCAGTCCGAACCCGACAGGGCCCTATGGTGGCTACACCTTC.

This clonotype was seen ten or more times. The rearrangement joins TRBV7-2 to TRBJ2-6; D might be TRBD1 (5 bases). V lost 4 bases and J lost 4, with 14 bases in between. The CDR3 totals 16 residues. CDR1 is SGHTA, CDR2 FQGNSA, per germline. The CDR3 protein is CASSSHTGLGANVLTF. CDR3 sequence (DNA): TGTGCCAGCAGCTCCCATACAGGCCTCGGGGCCAACGTCCTGACTTTC. The entire variable domain, with the rest obtained from reference TRBV7-2 and TRBJ2-6, is as follows: GAGVSQSPSNKVTEKGKDVELRCDPISGHTALYWYRQSLGQGLEFLIYFQGNSAPDKSGLPSDRFSAERTGGSVSTLTIQRTQQEDSAVYLCASSSHTGLGANVLTFGAGSRLTVL.

This clonotype turned up a few times. The chain carries TRBV6-2 or TRBV6-3 and TRBJ2-1, with unresolved D. V lost 6 bases and J 0 bases, leaving 15 bases between the germline ends. CDR3 size: 16 residues. CDR1 MNHEY and CDR2 SVGEGT come from the germline V gene. CDR3 bases: TGTGCCAGCAGCCTAGTAGCCCCAAGCTCCTACAATGAGCAGTTCTTC. It specifies CASSLVAPSSYNEQFF.

The table lists this clonotype with a few counts. The chain is built from TRBV28 and TRBJ2-1, with 7 bases aligning to TRBD1. This CDR3 has 15 amino acids. Germline V gene sequence: CDR1 MDHEN, CDR2 SYDVKM. The V gene end was trimmed by 7 bases and the J gene end by 3 bases; junction bases not matched to a gene: 9. CDR3 region: CASKHPGQIYNEQFF. CDR3 bases: TGTGCCAGCAAACATCCGGGACAGATCTACAATGAGCAGTTCTTC.

V and J are TRBV11-2 and TRBJ2-1, with TRBD1 identical over 11 bases. Germline-derived CDR1 and CDR2 are SGHAT and FQNNGV. This CDR3 spans 18 amino acids. V gave up 3 bases and J gave up 1 base; unmatched junction bases: 8. CDR3 amino acids: CASSFVDRGLVSYNEQFF. The CDR3 DNA reads as TGTGCCAGCAGCTTCGTGGACAGGGGGCTTGTGTCCTACAATGAGCAGTTCTTC.

This sequence joins TRBV4-1 and TRBJ2-7; a possible D gene is TRBD1 (6 bases). Germline V gene sequence: CDR1 MGHRA, CDR2 YSYEKL. V was cut by 3 bases and J by 4 bases, with 22 bases left in between. The CDR3 runs to 17 residues. This CDR3 reads CASSHITQGPLEYEQYF. The CDR3 bases are TGCGCCAGCAGCCATATCACACAGGGCCCTCTCGAGTACGAGCAGTACTTC.

This clonotype was observed many times. The chain has TRBV5-4 and TRBJ1-2, with 9 bases aligning to TRBD1. The germline gives CDR1 SGHNT, CDR2 YYREEE (reference sequence). This CDR3 region has 15 residues. J gave up 6 bases and V 3 bases, and 9 bases lay outside the gene matches. The chain's CDR3 is CASSSWDRALDGYTF. The CDR3 DNA reads TGTGCCAGCAGCTCGTGGGACAGGGCCCTAGATGGCTACACCTTC.

This clonotype has only a few counts. V and J are TRBV4-1 and TRBJ2-3; D is uncertain. From germline, CDR1 is MGHRA and CDR2 YSYEKL. Trimming shortened V by 0 bases and J by 3 bases, and 7 bases separated the two germline ends. The CDR3 spans 14 residues. The CDR3: CASSQDQETDTQYF. In DNA, the CDR3 is TGCGCCAGCAGCCAAGACCAGGAGACAGATACGCAGTATTTT.

The chain uses TRBV6-6 and TRBJ1-2, with D perhaps TRBD1 (5 bases). Germline values: CDR1 MNHNY, CDR2 SVGAGI (reference sequence). This CDR3 has 13 residues. With 5 bases removed from V and 4 bases from J, the gap between germline ends came to 11 bases. The CDR3 sequence is CASSRDGIYGYTF. CDR3 bases: TGTGCCAGCAGTCGGGACGGAATCTATGGCTACACCTTC.

The chain joins TRBV12-3 or TRBV12-4 to TRBJ1-5, with TRBD1 identical over 7 bases. Trimming cost V 3 bases and J 3 bases; bases outside gene matches: 8. The CDR3 runs to 16 residues. The CDR3 spells CASSFPGGTVNQPQHF. In nucleotides, the CDR3 is TGTGCCAGCAGTTTCCCAGGGGGTACCGTCAATCAGCCCCAGCATTTT.

This chain connects TRBV4-1 to TRBJ1-4, with 7 bases fitting TRBD1. The CDR3 has 14 residues. Trimming took 5 bases from V and 5 from J; bases not matched to a gene: 5. Germline V gene lookup returns CDR1 MGHRA and CDR2 YSYEKL. CDR3 DNA: TGCGCCAGCAGCTATAGACAGGGCAATGAAAAACTGTTTTTT. Translated: CASSYRQGNEKLFF.

The gene calls are TRBV20-1 and TRBJ2-7; D perhaps matches TRBD1 (6 bases). CDR1 and CDR2 (germline): DFQATT, SNEGSKA (reference sequence). The CDR3 is 12 amino acids. V was shortened by 6 bases and J by 1 base, with 10 bases between the two germline ends. For the CDR3, the DNA is TGCAGTGCCGGGCAGGGGTCCTACGAGCAGTACTTC. It codes for CSAGQGSYEQYF.

The chain uses TRBV2 and TRBJ1-1; D may be TRBD1 (5 bases). V lost 3 bases and J 3 bases, leaving 17 bases between the germline ends. From germline, CDR1 is SNHLY and CDR2 FYNNEI. The CDR3 has 16 amino acids. In DNA form, the CDR3 reads TGTGCCAGCAGTGAGTGGGGAAGGGGCGAGGACACTGAAGCTTTCTTT. The encoded protein is CASSEWGRGEDTEAFF.

The chain uses TRBV5-1 and TRBJ2-6; D may be TRBD1 (5 bases). The CDR3 runs to 16 residues. From germline, CDR1 is SGHRS and CDR2 YFSETQ. Between the trimmed V and J ends, which lost 3 bases and 0 bases, there was a span of 10 bases. The CDR3 nucleotides are TGCGCCAGCAGCTGGACACAGGACTCTGGGGCCAACGTCCTGACTTTC. This encodes CASSWTQDSGANVLTF. The entire variable domain, with the rest obtained from reference TRBV5-1 and TRBJ2-6, is as follows: KAGVTQTPRYLIKTRGQQVTLSCSPISGHRSVSWYQQTPGQGLQFLFEYFSETQRNKGNFPGRFSGRQFSNSRSEMNVSTLELGDSALYLCASSWTQDSGANVLTFGAGSRLTVL.

This clonotype has a handful of counts. The chain couples TRBV7-9 to TRBJ2-4; D remains ambiguous. Trimming shortened V by 4 bases and J by 3 bases, and 7 bases separated the two germline ends. Looked up from germline, CDR1 is SEHNR and CDR2 is FQNEAQ (reference sequence). This CDR3 has 13 residues. The CDR3 DNA is TGTGCCAGCAGCTCCGGATACAAAAACATTCAGTACTTC. This sequence encodes CASSSGYKNIQYF.

The gene calls are TRBV4-1 and TRBJ2-7, with 10 nucleotides matching TRBD1. The germline V gene encodes CDR1 MGHRA and CDR2 YSYEKL. Trimming cost V 3 bases and J 5 bases; bases outside gene matches: 7. There are 15 residues in the CDR3. CDR3 sequence: CASSQGQGSSNEQYF. The CDR3 DNA is TGCGCCAGCAGCCAGGGACAGGGGTCTAGCAACGAGCAGTACTTC.

The CDR3: CASSLVRGHYGYTF. DNA of the CDR3: TGTGCCAGCAGCTTGGTTCGGGGCCACTATGGCTACACCTTC. The V and J genes are TRBV5-8 and TRBJ1-2; D perhaps matches TRBD1 (5 bases). The germline CDR1 and CDR2 sequences are SGHTS and YDEGEE. Trimming left V 0 bases short and J 3 bases short, with 9 bases between. This CDR3 comprises 14 residues. Full variable domain (remainder filled in from reference TRBV5-8 and TRBJ1-2): EAGVTQSPTHLIKTRGQQATLRCSPISGHTSVYWYQQALGLGLQFLLWYDEGEERNRGNFPPRFSGRQFPNYSSELNVNALELEDSALYLCASSLVRGHYGYTFGSGTRLTVV.